The source of this T cell receptor (beta chain) is a study of blood T cells in healthy people across ages. Study conclusions and caveats: Long-lived donors carried more naive CD4+ cells and greater diversity than aged donors.

Peripheral blood from each donor was collected in a volume of 8.5 to 10 milliliters. Trimming removed 2 bases from V and 6 bases from J, with 22 bases in between. Germline assignment: CDR1 SGHAT and CDR2 FQNNGV. The CDR3 contains 17 residues. The use of a sample-barcoded 5' primer and a J-beta primer mix characterized a second PCR of roughly 7 to 11 cycles. Each of the samples gave a minimum of 3 million paired-end reads that contained CDR3. TCRdb reanalysed the 5' RACE reads using MiXCR and keeps one entry per CDR3 protein. The sample holds about 760,000 distinct CDR3 sequences; more than 50% are singletons and the top ten take approximately 24%. As for this clonotype: The target antigen is unknown.

The clonotype was recovered from a man aged 35-49 years in good health. The gene calls are TRBV11-2 and TRBJ1-2, with D perhaps matching TRBD1 (5 bases). Material: blood. The CDR3: CASSLSHYSRGFDGYTF. The CDR3, as DNA: TGTGCCAGCAGCTTATCCCACTACAGTCGGGGCTTCGATGGCTACACCTTC.